Below, one T cell receptor (beta chain) is given with its context. These data belong to a study of blood T cell repertoires in COVID-19. In the study overall: COVID-19 samples from acute and convalescent phases originated in the United States, Italy and Spain. Sample material is recorded as cDNA or gDNA derived from T cells, B-cell-depleted T cells, or PBMCs.

Authors' methods: Reference gene primer amplification yielded estimated nucleated cell counts. Sequencing was performed with immunoSEQ multiplex PCR; in TCRdb, only in-frame clones are kept and a portion is missing. Clone size and V and J calls were adopted from that table, with D and trimming inferred from the DNA. The repertoire holds 200,000 to 300,000 clones, with approximately 89% as singletons. The junction had 4 bases not matched to a gene; V was cut back by 1 base and J by 2 bases. Germline V gives CDR1 SGHVS, CDR2 FQNEAQ. CDR3 size: 17 residues. The source of this sequence is a woman aged 25 to 39 with COVID-19, enrolled during active disease. Sequenced input: peripheral blood. This chain uses TRBV7-8 with TRBJ2-6; TRBD2 matches at 8 bases. The CDR3 nucleotides are TGTGCCAGCAGCTTAGTTAGCGGGGTGGCTGGGGCCAACGTCCTGACTTTC. Translating it yields CASSLVSGVAGANVLTF.